This is a list of T cell receptor beta chains from one sample in a study of T-cell reconstitution after alpha-beta-depleted transplantation in children. MiXCR, applied by TCRdb to the PCR reads, yields one record per CDR3 protein. The profile covers some 390,000 distinct CDR3 sequences, with around 20% appearing a single time and 3.8% taken by the ten largest. The source material was PBMCs from the stem cell graft donor, sampled from the stem cell graft. The receptors were sampled from a human donor who donated a stem cell graft to a child with acute myeloid leukemia. CDR3s include the opening cysteine and the closing phenylalanine or tryptophan. A D gene is named only where the DNA matches it firmly. Not all rows give a size; the values are once, few, many and, for expanded clones, a class.

.	.	TRBV20-1	TRBJ2-2	TGCAGTGCTAGAGATCCTCGGCGGTTCGACACCGGGGAGCTGTTTTTT	CSARDPRRFDTGELFF
many	.	TRBV6-1	TRBJ1-1	TGTGCCAGCAGTGAAGTAGGGGTCAAGGGAACTGAAGCTTTCTTT	CASSEVGVKGTEAFF
.	.	TRBV20-1	TRBJ2-7	TGCAGTGCTCTGCCCCGGGACAAGTACGAGCAGTACTTC	CSALPRDKYEQYF
few	.	TRBV29-1	TRBJ2-5	TGCAGCGTTGAATGGGAGACCCAGTACTTC	CSVEWETQYF
.	TRBD1	TRBV5-1	TRBJ1-4	TGCGCCAGCAGCTCAGGGACAGGGGGGAACGAAAAACTGTTTTTT	CASSSGTGGNEKLFF
.	TRBD2	TRBV4-3	TRBJ2-3	TGCGCCAGCAGCCCGGGACTAGCCCGAAGCACAGATACGCAGTATTTT	CASSPGLARSTDTQYF
.	.	TRBV29-1	TRBJ1-4	TGCAGCGTTGAATTGAGGGGGACTAATGAAAAACTGTTTTTT	CSVELRGTNEKLFF
few	TRBD2	TRBV4-3	TRBJ2-5	TGCGCCAGCAGCGACGGGACTAGCGTATTAGAGACCCAGTACTTC	CASSDGTSVLETQYF
few	TRBD1	TRBV4-3	TRBJ1-4	TGCGCCAGCAGCCCAGGGACAGCTTATAATGAAAAACTGTTTTTT	CASSPGTAYNEKLFF
few	.	TRBV12-3/TRBV12-4	TRBJ2-3	TGTGCCAGCAGTTCTCCGTATACGCAGTATTTT	CASSSPYTQYF
few	.	TRBV10-3	TRBJ2-1	TGTGCCATCAGTGAGTTACAGGGATCGGCTAGCTCCTACAATGAGCAGTTCTTC	CAISELQGSASSYNEQFF
many	TRBD2	TRBV6-5	TRBJ2-7	TGTGCCAGCAGTCCCCGGGGGGAACACTACGAGCAGTACTTC	CASSPRGEHYEQYF
few	TRBD1	TRBV12-3/TRBV12-4	TRBJ2-1	TGTGCCAGCAGGGGGACAGGGCCGCATGAGCAGTTCTTC	CASRGTGPHEQFF
.	.	TRBV2	TRBJ1-4	TGTGCCAGCAGTGTACGGGGAGGGGATGAAAAACTGTTTTTT	CASSVRGGDEKLFF
few	.	TRBV12-3/TRBV12-4	TRBJ1-3	TGTGCCAGCACCTATAGCTCTGGAAACACCATATATTTT	CASTYSSGNTIYF
many	.	TRBV10-3	TRBJ2-1	TGTGCCATCAGTGACCCGGACTTTAGCTCCTACAATGAGCAGTTCTTC	CAISDPDFSSYNEQFF
few	.	TRBV13	TRBJ1-1	TGTGCCAGCAGCTTTTCAGCCGGTGAAGCTTTCTTT	CASSFSAGEAFF
few	.	TRBV5-5	TRBJ2-5	TGTGCCAGCAGCTTGGGGGGGCCCAAAGAGACCCAGTACTTC	CASSLGGPKETQYF
.	TRBD2	TRBV4-1	TRBJ2-5	TGCGCCAGCAGCCAAGCGATGGCTAGCGGAGGCAGACCCCAAGAGACCCAGTACTTC	CASSQAMASGGRPQETQYF
many	.	TRBV12-3/TRBV12-4	TRBJ2-2	TGTGCCAGCAGTCCGGCTGGGCGGGTCGGGGAGCTGTTTTTT	CASSPAGRVGELFF
.	.	TRBV13	TRBJ2-1	TGTGCCAGCAGCTTGGACGGAGGGAGCTCCAATGAGCAGTTCTTC	CASSLDGGSSNEQFF
.	.	TRBV15	TRBJ1-3	TGTGCCACCAGCAGAGATTCGACAGCCTTCTCTGGAAACACCATATATTTT	CATSRDSTAFSGNTIYF
.	.	TRBV21-1	TRBJ2-1	TGTGCCAGCAGCACTAGCGGGAGGGCCCACAATGAGCAGTTCTTC	CASSTSGRAHNEQFF
few	.	TRBV6-5	TRBJ1-3	TGTGCCAGCAGTTCATCCAGGGCCCCGGGAAACACCATATATTTT	CASSSSRAPGNTIYF
.	.	TRBV12-3/TRBV12-4	TRBJ2-1	TGTGCCAGCACCCCCGCCCGTGAGCAGTTCTTC	CASTPAREQFF
many	.	TRBV5-8	TRBJ2-6	TGTGCCATCCGGATCTCTGGGGCCAACGTCCTGACTTTC	CAIRISGANVLTF
few	.	TRBV29-1	TRBJ2-3	TGCAGCGTGGTTGGACTGTCTAGCACAGATACGCAGTATTTT	CSVVGLSSTDTQYF
few	TRBD1	TRBV20-1	TRBJ2-2	TGCAGTGCCATAGGGTGGACAGGGGTTACCGGGGAGCTGTTTTTT	CSAIGWTGVTGELFF
few	.	TRBV7-6	TRBJ2-3	TGTGCCAGCAGCTTAGATCCGCAGCGCAGGGATACGCAGTATTTT	CASSLDPQRRDTQYF
many	TRBD1	TRBV20-1	TRBJ2-3	TGCAGTGCGAAGACAGGGGTATTCGCAGATACGCAGTATTTT	CSAKTGVFADTQYF
.	.	TRBV6-2/TRBV6-3	TRBJ2-5	TGTGCCAGCAGTTACTCGGGAGTCGGAACCCAAGAGACCCAGTACTTC	CASSYSGVGTQETQYF
.	.	TRBV7-9	TRBJ2-1	TGTGCCAGCAGCCTGACAGACCGACCTTACAATGAGCAGTTCTTC	CASSLTDRPYNEQFF
many	.	TRBV12-3/TRBV12-4	TRBJ2-3	TGTGCCAGCACGTACTCAGGGGTTTATACGCAGTATTTT	CASTYSGVYTQYF
.	.	TRBV24-1	TRBJ2-3	TGTGCCACCAGTGACCGTCGGTCCGCCGAGCGCCAGTATTTT	CATSDRRSAERQYF
.	.	TRBV7-3	TRBJ1-5	TGTGCCAGCAGCTTAAATAACGCTCAGCCCCAGCATTTT	CASSLNNAQPQHF
few	TRBD1	TRBV12-3/TRBV12-4	TRBJ2-1	TGTGCCAGCAGTCGAACCCGGGACAGGTCGGTAGGATACAATGAGCAGTTCTTC	CASSRTRDRSVGYNEQFF
many	.	TRBV12-3/TRBV12-4	TRBJ2-3	TGTGCCAGCAGTTTGGGGGGATATGCAGATACGCAGTATTTT	CASSLGGYADTQYF
.	TRBD1	TRBV20-1	TRBJ1-1	TGCAGTGCTAGGGGGGACAGTAGGACTGAAGCTTTCTTT	CSARGDSRTEAFF
many	TRBD2	TRBV12-3/TRBV12-4	TRBJ2-3	TGTGCCAGCAGTCGCGGGAGCGGGTTTGCGGAAGATACGCAGTATTTT	CASSRGSGFAEDTQYF
.	.	TRBV29-1	TRBJ1-1	TGCAGCGTTGAATCCCCGGGTGAAGCTTTCTTT	CSVESPGEAFF
.	.	TRBV10-3	TRBJ2-7	TGTGCCATCAGTGAGGATTACGAGCAGTACTTC	CAISEDYEQYF
.	TRBD1	TRBV4-2	TRBJ1-1	TGTGCCAGCAGCCAAGATGGGGGACAGGGAGACACTGAAGCTTTCTTT	CASSQDGGQGDTEAFF
many	.	TRBV20-1	TRBJ2-4	TGCAGTGCTAGAGGTTGGGGAACCAAAAACATTCAGTACTTC	CSARGWGTKNIQYF
.	TRBD2	TRBV6-5	TRBJ2-1	TGTGCCAGCAGTTACTCCCCGCCGACTAGCGGGAGGGGGGTCGGTATGACAGCCAATGAGCAGTTCTTC	CASSYSPPTSGRGVGMTANEQFF
.	TRBD1	TRBV29-1	TRBJ1-2	TGCAGCGTTGAAGGGACAGGGAACGGTGGCTACACCTTC	CSVEGTGNGGYTF
few	TRBD1	TRBV28	TRBJ2-2	TGTGCCAGCAGGAAAACAGGGGGCGTAGGAACCGGGGAGCTGTTTTTT	CASRKTGGVGTGELFF
few	TRBD2	TRBV4-2	TRBJ2-1	TGTGCCAGCAGCCAACTGACTAGCGGGAACTACAATGAGCAGTTCTTC	CASSQLTSGNYNEQFF
.	.	TRBV24-1	TRBJ2-3	TGTGCCACCAGTGACCTGAGCACAGATACGCAGTATTTT	CATSDLSTDTQYF
many	.	TRBV27	TRBJ2-7	TGTGCCAGCAGTCTACTCGGCTACTCCTACGAGCAGTACTTC	CASSLLGYSYEQYF
once	TRBD2	TRBV4-2	TRBJ2-5	TGTGCCAGCAGCCAAGGTTCTAGCGGGACGGGCGAAGAGACCCAGTACTTC	CASSQGSSGTGEETQYF
few	TRBD1	TRBV7-2	TRBJ1-4	TGTGCCAGCAGTTTCACGGGACAGGGGTTTGAAAAACTGTTTTTT	CASSFTGQGFEKLFF
many	.	TRBV12-3/TRBV12-4	TRBJ2-3	TGTGCCAGCCGTAGTTCTGGCACAGATACGCAGTATTTT	CASRSSGTDTQYF